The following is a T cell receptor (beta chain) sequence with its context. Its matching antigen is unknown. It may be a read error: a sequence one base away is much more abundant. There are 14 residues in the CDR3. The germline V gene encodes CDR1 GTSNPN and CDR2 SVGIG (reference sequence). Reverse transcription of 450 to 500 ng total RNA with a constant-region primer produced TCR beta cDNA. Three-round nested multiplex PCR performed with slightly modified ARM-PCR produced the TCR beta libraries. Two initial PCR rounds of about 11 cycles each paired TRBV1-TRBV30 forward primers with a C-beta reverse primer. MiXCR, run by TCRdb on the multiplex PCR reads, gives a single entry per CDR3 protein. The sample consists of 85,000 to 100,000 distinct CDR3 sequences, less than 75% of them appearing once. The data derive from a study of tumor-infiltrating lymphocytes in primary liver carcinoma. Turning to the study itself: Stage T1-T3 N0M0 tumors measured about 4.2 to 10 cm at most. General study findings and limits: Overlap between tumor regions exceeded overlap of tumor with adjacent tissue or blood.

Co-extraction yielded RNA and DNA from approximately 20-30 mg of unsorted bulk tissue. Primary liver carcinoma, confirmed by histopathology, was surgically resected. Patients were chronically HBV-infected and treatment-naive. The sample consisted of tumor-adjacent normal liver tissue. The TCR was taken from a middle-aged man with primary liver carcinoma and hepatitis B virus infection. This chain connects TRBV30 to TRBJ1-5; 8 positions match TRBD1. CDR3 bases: TGTGACTGGTCTTCAGAGACAGGGGACCAGCCCCAGCATTTT. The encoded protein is CDWSSETGDQPQHF.